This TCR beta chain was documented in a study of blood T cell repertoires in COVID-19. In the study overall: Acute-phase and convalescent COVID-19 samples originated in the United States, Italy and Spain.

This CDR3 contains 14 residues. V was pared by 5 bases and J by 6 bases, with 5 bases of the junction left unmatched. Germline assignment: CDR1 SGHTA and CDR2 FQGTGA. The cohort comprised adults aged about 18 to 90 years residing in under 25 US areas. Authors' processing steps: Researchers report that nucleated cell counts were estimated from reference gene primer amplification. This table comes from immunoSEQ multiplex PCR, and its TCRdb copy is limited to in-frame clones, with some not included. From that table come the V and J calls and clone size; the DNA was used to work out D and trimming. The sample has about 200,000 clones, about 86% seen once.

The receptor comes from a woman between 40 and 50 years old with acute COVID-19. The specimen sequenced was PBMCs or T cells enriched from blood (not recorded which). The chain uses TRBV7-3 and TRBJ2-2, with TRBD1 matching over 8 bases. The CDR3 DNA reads TGTGCCAGCAGCCTCCAGGGGGCCTCCGGGGAGCTGTTTTTT. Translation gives CASSLQGASGELFF.